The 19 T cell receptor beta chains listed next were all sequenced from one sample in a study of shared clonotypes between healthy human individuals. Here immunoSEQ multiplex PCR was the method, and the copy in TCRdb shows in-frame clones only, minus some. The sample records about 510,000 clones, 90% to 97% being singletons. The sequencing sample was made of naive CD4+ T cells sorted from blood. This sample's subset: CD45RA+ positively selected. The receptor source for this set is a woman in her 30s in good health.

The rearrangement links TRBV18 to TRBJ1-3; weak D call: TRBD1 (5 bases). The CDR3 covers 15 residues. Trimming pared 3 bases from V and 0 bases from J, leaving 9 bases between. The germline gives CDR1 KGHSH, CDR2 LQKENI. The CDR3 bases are TGTGCCAGCTCACCCAGCGGGGCCTCTGGAAACACCATATATTTT. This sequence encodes CASSPSGASGNTIYF. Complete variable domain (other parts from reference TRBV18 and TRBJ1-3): NAGVMQNPRHLVRRRGQEARLRCSPMKGHSHVYWYRQLPEEGLKFMVYLQKENIIDESGMPKERFSAEFPKEGPSILRIQQVVRGDSAAYFCASSPSGASGNTIYFGEGSWLTVV.

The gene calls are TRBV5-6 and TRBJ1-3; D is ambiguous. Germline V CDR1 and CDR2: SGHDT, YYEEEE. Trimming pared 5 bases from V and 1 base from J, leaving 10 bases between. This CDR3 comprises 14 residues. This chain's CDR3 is CASSPRGSGNTIYF. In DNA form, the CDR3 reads TGTGCCAGCAGTCCTCGTGGGTCTGGAAACACCATATATTTT.

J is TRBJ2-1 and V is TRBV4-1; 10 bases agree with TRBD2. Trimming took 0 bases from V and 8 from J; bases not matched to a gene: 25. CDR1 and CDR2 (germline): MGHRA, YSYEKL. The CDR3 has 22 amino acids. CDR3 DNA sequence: TGCGCCAGCAGCCAAGATCTGTTTTCTTTGCTAGCGGGGGCTAAGAGGGTGGATGAGCAGTTCTTC. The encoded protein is CASSQDLFSLLAGAKRVDEQFF.

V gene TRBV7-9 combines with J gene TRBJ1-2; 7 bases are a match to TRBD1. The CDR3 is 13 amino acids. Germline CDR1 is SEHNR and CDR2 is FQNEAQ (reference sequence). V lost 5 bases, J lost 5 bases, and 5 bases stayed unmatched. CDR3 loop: CASSATGTYGYTF. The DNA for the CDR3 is TGTGCCAGCAGCGCGACAGGGACTTATGGCTACACCTTC.

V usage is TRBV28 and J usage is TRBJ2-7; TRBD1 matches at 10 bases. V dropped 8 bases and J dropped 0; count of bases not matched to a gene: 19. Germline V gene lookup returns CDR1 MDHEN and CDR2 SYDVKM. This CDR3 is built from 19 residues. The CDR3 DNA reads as TGTGCCAGCTACAGCTCGGGACAGGGGTTGCGGGCGTTCTCCTACGAGCAGTACTTC. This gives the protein CASYSSGQGLRAFSYEQYF.

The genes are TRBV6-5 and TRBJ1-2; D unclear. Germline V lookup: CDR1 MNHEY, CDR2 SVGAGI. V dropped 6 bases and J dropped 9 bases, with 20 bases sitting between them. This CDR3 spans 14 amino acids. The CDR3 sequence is CASSRPLISWSYTF. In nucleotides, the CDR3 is TGTGCCAGCAGCAGGCCCCTTATCAGCTGGAGCTACACCTTC.

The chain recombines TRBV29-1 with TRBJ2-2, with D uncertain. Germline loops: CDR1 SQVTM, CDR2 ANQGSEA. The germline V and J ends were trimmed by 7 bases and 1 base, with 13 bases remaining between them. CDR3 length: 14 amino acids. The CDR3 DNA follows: TGCAGCGCCATTGGCGCATTGAACACCGGGGAGCTGTTTTTT. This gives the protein CSAIGALNTGELFF.

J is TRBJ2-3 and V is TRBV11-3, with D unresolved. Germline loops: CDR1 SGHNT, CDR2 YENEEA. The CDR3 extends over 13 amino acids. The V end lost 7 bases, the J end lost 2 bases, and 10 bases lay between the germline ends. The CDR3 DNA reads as TGTGCCAGCACGGGCGAAAACACAGATACGCAGTATTTT. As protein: CASTGENTDTQYF.

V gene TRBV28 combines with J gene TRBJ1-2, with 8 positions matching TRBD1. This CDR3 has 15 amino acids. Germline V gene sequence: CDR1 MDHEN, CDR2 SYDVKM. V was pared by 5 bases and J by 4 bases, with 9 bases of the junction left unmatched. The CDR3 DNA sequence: TGTGCCAGCAGTGCCCGGGACAGGTCTTTCTATGGCTACACCTTC. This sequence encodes CASSARDRSFYGYTF.

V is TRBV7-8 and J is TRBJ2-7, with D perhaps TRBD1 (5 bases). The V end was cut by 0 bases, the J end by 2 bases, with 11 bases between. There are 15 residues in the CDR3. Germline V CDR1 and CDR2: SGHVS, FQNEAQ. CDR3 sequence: CASSLARTTAYEQYF. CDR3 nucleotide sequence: TGTGCCAGCAGCTTAGCTAGGACAACCGCCTACGAGCAGTACTTC. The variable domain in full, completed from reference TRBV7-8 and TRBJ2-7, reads GAGVSQSPRYKVAKRGQDVALRCDPISGHVSLFWYQQALGQGPEFLTYFQNEAQLDKSGLPSDRFFAERPEGSVSTLKIQRTQQEDSAVYLCASSLARTTAYEQYFGPGTRLTVT.

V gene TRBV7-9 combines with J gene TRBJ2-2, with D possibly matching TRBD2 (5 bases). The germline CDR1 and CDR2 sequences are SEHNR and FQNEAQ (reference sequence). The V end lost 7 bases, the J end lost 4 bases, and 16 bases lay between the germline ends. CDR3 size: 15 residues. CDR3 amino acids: CASTERSLSTGELFF. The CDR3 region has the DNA TGTGCCAGCACCGAGCGGTCCCTGAGCACCGGGGAGCTGTTTTTT.

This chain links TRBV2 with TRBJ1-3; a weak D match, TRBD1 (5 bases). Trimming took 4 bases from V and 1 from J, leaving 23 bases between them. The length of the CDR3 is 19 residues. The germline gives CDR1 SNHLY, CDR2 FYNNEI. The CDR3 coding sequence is TGTGCCAGCAGTGTGCGCCGGGGGGGACTGAGTTTGTCTGGAAACACCATATATTTT. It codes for CASSVRRGGLSLSGNTIYF.

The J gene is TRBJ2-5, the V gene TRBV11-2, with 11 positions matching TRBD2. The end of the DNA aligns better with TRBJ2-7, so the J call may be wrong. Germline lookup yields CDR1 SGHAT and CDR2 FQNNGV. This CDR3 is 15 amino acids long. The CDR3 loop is CASSFSTSGGYEQYF. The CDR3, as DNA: TGTGCCAGCAGCTTTTCAACTAGCGGGGGCTACGAGCAGTACTTC.

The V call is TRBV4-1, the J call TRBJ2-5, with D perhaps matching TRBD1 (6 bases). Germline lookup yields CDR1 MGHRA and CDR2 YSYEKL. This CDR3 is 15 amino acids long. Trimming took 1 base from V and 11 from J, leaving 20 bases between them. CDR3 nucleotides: TGCGCCAGCAGCCAAGTATGGGACACCTTCGTTGAGCAGTACTTC. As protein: CASSQVWDTFVEQYF.

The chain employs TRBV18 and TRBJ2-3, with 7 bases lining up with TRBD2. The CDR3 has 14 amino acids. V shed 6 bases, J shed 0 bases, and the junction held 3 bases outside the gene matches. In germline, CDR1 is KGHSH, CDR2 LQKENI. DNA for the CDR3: TGTGCCAGCTCGGGTAGCGGGAGCACAGATACGCAGTATTTT. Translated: CASSGSGSTDTQYF.

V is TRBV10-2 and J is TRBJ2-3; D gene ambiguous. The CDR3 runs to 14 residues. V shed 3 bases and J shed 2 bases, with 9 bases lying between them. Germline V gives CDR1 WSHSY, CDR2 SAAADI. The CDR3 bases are TGCGCCAGCAGTGATAAGGGAACCACAGATACGCAGTATTTT. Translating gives CASSDKGTTDTQYF.

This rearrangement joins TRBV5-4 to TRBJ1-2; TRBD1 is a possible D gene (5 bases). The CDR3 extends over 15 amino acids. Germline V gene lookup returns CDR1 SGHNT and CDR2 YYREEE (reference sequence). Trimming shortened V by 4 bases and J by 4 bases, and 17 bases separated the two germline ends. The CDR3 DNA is TGTGCCAGCAGCCCTGGCCGACAGATCTCCTATGGCTACACCTTC. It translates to CASSPGRQISYGYTF.

CDR3 sequence reads: CASSSQARSYEQYF. The CDR3 bases are TGTGCCAGCAGTTCTCAGGCGCGCTCCTACGAGCAGTACTTC. The rearrangement links TRBV28 to TRBJ2-7; unclear D gene. Looked up from germline, CDR1 is MDHEN and CDR2 is SYDVKM. This CDR3 contains 14 residues. With 4 bases removed from V and 0 bases from J, the gap between germline ends came to 10 bases. The variable domain in full, with the rest retrieved from reference TRBV28 and TRBJ2-7, is DVKVTQSSRYLVKRTGEKVFLECVQDMDHENMFWYRQDPGLGLRLIYFSYDVKMKEKGDIPEGYSVSREKKERFSLILESASTNQTSMYLCASSSQARSYEQYFGPGTRLTVT.

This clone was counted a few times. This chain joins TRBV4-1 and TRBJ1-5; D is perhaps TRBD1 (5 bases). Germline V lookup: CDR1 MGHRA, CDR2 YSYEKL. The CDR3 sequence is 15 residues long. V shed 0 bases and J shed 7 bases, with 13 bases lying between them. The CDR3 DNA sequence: TGCGCCAGCAGCCAAGATCCAGGGCATGGGCAGCCCCAGCATTTT. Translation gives CASSQDPGHGQPQHF.